This paragraph reports one TCR beta chain. Its antigen has not been determined. Base-call qualities are not available, and no considerably larger clone is one nucleotide away. This entry comes from a study of cytomegalovirus exposure and HLA in healthy donors (TCRdb year 2017). As for the study more broadly: An earlier analysis of several hundred of the donors reported roughly 300 Gb of sequence data and approximately 120 million unique TCR beta sequences obtained from about 200 million T cells. Roughly 290 gigabases of sequencing data and around 85 million unique TCR sequences made up an early release that covered 640 HLA-typed donors. The genetic ancestry cluster associated with self-reported Caucasian donors included around four fifths of the 398 genotyped donors. The aim of the study was to test whether cataloging public T cell receptors could identify signatures of past pathogen exposure. The T cell repertoires of roughly 660 subjects were profiled by immunosequencing and related to cytomegalovirus serostatus. Besides the first cohort of 666 subjects, a separate validation cohort made up of over 95 different subjects was used. To predict cytomegalovirus infection status, the study brought together high-throughput TCR immunosequencing, statistical association of individual TCRs with disease status, and machine learning. To study patterns of TCR occurrence, a later analysis re-analyzed previously published TCR beta repertoires from under 750 donors and added high-resolution HLA genotyping. The later analysis used no new phenotypic data to find candidate immune exposures, relying instead on TCR beta sequences and their occurrence across donors. To decide whether each TCR beta V gene segment behaved as functional or pseudogenic, an earlier analysis of some 600 of the donors relied on high-throughput TCR beta sequencing. Alongside the repertoire data, information on donor age, sex, ethnicity and CMV serostatus was compiled. Genome-wide SNP genotypes for about 65% of the 666 donors were used in a later genetic analysis, which treated that subset as a discovery cohort. Every repertoire in the discovery cohort had been generated on one and the same sequencing platform. Class I and class II HLA loci were covered by the typing at four-digit resolution. Typing coverage varied by locus: roughly 620-640 donors for A, B, C, DRB1 and DQB1; roughly 500 for DQA1; 606 for DPA1; about 450 for DPB1. A few DR-DQ haplotypes were treated as single units for association and clustering because of strong linkage in the cohort. Among a few hundred genotyped donors of the cohort, an average of around 240,000 unique TCR beta nucleotide sequences were sequenced per donor, roughly a sixth of them non-productive. Study-wide conclusions, independent of this receptor: In a later analysis, 16,951 TCR beta sequences were associated with specific HLA alleles at a false discovery rate of 0.05. The classifier was reported to diagnose cytomegalovirus status with high specificity and sensitivity in both the original and validation cohorts. This cohort had only TCR beta chains sequenced, and the lack of alpha or paired-chain data limited which features could be detected. Compared with equally common non-associated chains, HLA-associated TCR beta chains in a later analysis were more clonally expanded and had lower generation probabilities. The authors suggested that the approach could potentially be generalized to other disease states and immunological phenotypes. In a later analysis, most CMV-associated TCR beta chains were found to appear HLA-restricted, with HLA associations seemingly driven largely by CMV exposure. In a later genetic analysis, fewer N-insertions in productive TCRs were reported among donors in an Asian-associated ancestry cluster than the roughly 700-donor mean. A cluster of highly shared sequence variants was judged likely to represent a technical artifact of the sequencing pipeline. A later genetic analysis associated a missense DCLRE1C variant with V-gene and J-gene trimming of TCR beta chains, and an independent cohort replicated the association. A further reported finding was that TCR beta sequences accurately predicted the HLA-A and HLA-B alleles for most subjects in the first cohort. In a later analysis, several top co-occurrence clusters were reported to appear linked to parvovirus B19, influenza, CMV and Epstein-Barr virus. A later analysis found that TCR association rates varied across HLA loci, with DRB1 alleles showing the most associated TCRs and HLA-C alleles the fewest. CMV serostatus was the only immune exposure information available for the cohort. The presence/absence analyses assumed that sequencing depth was roughly uniform across donors, and that assumption may not be true. The study listed 170 or so TCR beta chains as associated with cytomegalovirus. Broadly in line with IMGT annotations, most TCR beta V segments showed up in productive rearrangements about 87% or about 30% of the time in an earlier analysis of approximately 600 of the donors. When HLA alleles, especially DR and DQ, strongly co-occurred, attributing TCR associations to individual alleles was difficult. A few of the identified cytomegalovirus-associated TCR beta chains were confirmed in vitro to be specific for cytomegalovirus antigens. Most TCR sequences were seen in very few donors, while some public TCRs were found in many individuals. Because counts were too low, roughly 16 rarely observed V segments, including chromosome 9 orphons, were excluded from the earlier analysis of around 590 of the donors. Linkage disequilibrium might explain the correlated functional status among segregating V segments, but an unknown experimental factor could not be excluded. Because some donors lacked HLA typing at each locus, the association tests relied only on the typed subset.

Library generation was performed with the immunoSEQ multiplex PCR assay. The multiplex PCR relied on a mix of 60 forward primers for TCR Vbeta segments and 13 reverse primers for TCR Jbeta segments. The CDR3 region of rearranged TCR beta genes was amplified from genomic DNA by a multiplex PCR assay. The amplified TCR beta libraries were sequenced on the Illumina HiSeq System as 87-base-pair reads. Per the source publication's procedure: In a later analysis, approximately 74 million unique TCR beta chains were counted across the roughly 610 repertoires, and roughly 11 million of these chains were shared by at least two donors. Raw reads were error-corrected and collapsed into unique sequences by a nearest-neighbor algorithm in which closely related sequences were merged to remove PCR and sequencing errors. V, D and J gene segments were assigned by aligning CDR3 sequences to IMGT reference sequences. For a sequence to be retained, a match of at least six nucleotides to both a V gene segment and a J gene segment was required. A rearrangement counted as productive if the CDR3 had no stop codons and remained in frame with V and J, and every other rearrangement counted as non-productive. CDR3 was defined according to IMGT convention as the region running from the second conserved V-encoded cysteine to the conserved J-encoded phenylalanine. The earlier analysis of approximately 590 of the donors excluded any sequence lacking an unambiguous match to a single V gene segment. An earlier analysis of several hundred of the donors classified V segments as functional when productive rearrangements were above 56.7% and as segregating when the standard deviation between donors was above 5%. A statistical classification framework was developed to diagnose cytomegalovirus status using the catalog of TCR beta chain sequences. In a later analysis, TCR nucleotide sequences were compared against IMGT/GENE-DB human TR gene sequences so that V and J genes could be assigned. Using the TCRdist pipeline, a later analysis assigned CDR3 sequences along with most-parsimonious VDJ recombination scenarios. In a later analysis, every TCR beta chain was defined by the combination of its CDR3 amino acid sequence and its V-gene family, and reads without a unique V-gene family were dropped. To address suspected cross-contamination and a sequencing artifact, a later analysis removed roughly 580 highly shared, low-generation-probability nucleotide sequences. For each public chain, a later analysis derived a clonal expansion index from normalized ranks of inferred template counts within each repertoire. A later analysis computed generation probabilities with a VDJ recombination model fitted to out-of-frame rearrangements, and checked the results against IGoR. A later analysis scored TCR-TCR, TCR-HLA and TCR-CMV co-occurrence with hypergeometric tests, applying a repertoire-size bias correction to TCR pairs. False discovery rates were estimated in a later analysis by permuting HLA or CMV assignments 20 times. A later analysis grouped co-occurring TCRs with DBSCAN, adding TCRdist sequence similarity when clustering within HLA-allele-positive subsets. Co-occurrence clustering excluded repertoires with fewer than 30,000 or more than 120,000 public chains, plus five with anomalous nucleotide sharing. TCRdb carries this immuneACCESS record with in-frame sequences only. Its versions omit some clonotypes, under half of them owing to an unresolved V gene in the studies checked, with the rest unexplained. V, J and clone size derive from that table, while D and trimming were established from the DNA sequence. This sample has 170,000 or so clones in its table, and around three quarters of those were observed once. Jointly, the top ten make up 0.69% of the sample.

In total, 600 or so healthy bone marrow donors made up the cohort. At the time of sampling, every cohort member was nominally healthy, though immune exposures that went unrecorded were likely present. The donor tested CMV seronegative, placing the donor among the roughly 340 seronegative members of the cohort. Every donor gave a peripheral blood sample, and the peripheral blood mononuclear cells from that sample were used for TCR beta sequencing. The Qiagen DNeasy Blood Extraction Kit was used to extract genomic DNA from the blood cell samples. This clonotype was sampled from a woman in her thirties or forties in good health and CMV-seronegative. The material sequenced was PBMCs.

Read as DNA, the sequence is TGTGCCAGCAGCCAAGAAAGGTTTGGACTGGGAGGTAATGAGCAGTTCTTC. This is translated as CASSQERFGLGGNEQFF. The sequence joins TRBV4-2 to TRBJ2-1, and possibly TRBD2, on 6 matching bases. Trimming removed 0 bases from V and 7 bases from J, leaving 19 bases between the germline ends. The cysteine opens and the phenylalanine closes a CDR3 of 17 amino acids. This entry keeps only the CDR3 DNA: 51 bases, framed from base 1. The germline V gene specifies LGHNA as CDR1 and YNFKEQ as CDR2.